The entry below describes one T cell receptor (beta chain). Ages ranged from about 18 to 89 years, with residence in about 24 US areas. This entry belongs to a study of blood T cell repertoires in COVID-19. Study-level background: The origin of the acute and convalescent COVID-19 samples was the United States, Italy and Spain.

This table comes from immunoSEQ multiplex PCR, and its TCRdb copy is limited to in-frame clones, with some not included. Of a few hundred thousand clones in the sample, approximately 88% were seen once. V was pared by 0 bases and J by 2 bases, with 7 bases between. CDR3 size: 14 residues. CDR1 is LGHNA and CDR2 is YSLEER in the germline V gene. This rearrangement joins TRBV4-3 to TRBJ2-5; D perhaps matches TRBD1 (6 bases). Sequences were obtained from PBMCs or T cells enriched from blood (not recorded which). This TCR was recovered from a woman in her thirties or forties who had recovered from COVID-19. CDR3 protein: CASSQDRGQETQYF. The CDR3 nucleotides are TGCGCCAGCAGCCAAGACAGGGGACAAGAGACCCAGTACTTC.